The 10 T cell receptor beta chains reported below all come from one sample, sequenced in a study of cytomegalovirus exposure and HLA in healthy donors. The PCR was carried out with 60 Vbeta primers and 13 Jbeta primers. TCRdb's copy holds only in-frame clones and misses some; the assay was immunoSEQ multiplex PCR. The data contain 150,000 to 160,000 clones, approximately 85% of them seen just once; the ten biggest clones take up 2% to 2.5%. The specimen was PBMCs. These receptors originate from a woman aged 18 to 35 in good health and CMV-seronegative.

The chain recombines TRBV15 with TRBJ2-5; D is perhaps TRBD2 (5 bases). This CDR3 spans 12 amino acids. V was shortened by 3 bases and J by 7 bases, with 9 bases between the two germline ends. CDR1 is LNHNV, CDR2 YYDKDF, per germline (reference sequence). The CDR3 is CATSSFRGTQYF. In nucleotides, the CDR3 is TGTGCCACCAGCAGTTTTCGGGGGACCCAGTACTTC.

The chain joins TRBV29-1 to TRBJ2-1; perhaps TRBD1 as D (7 bases). The CDR3 spans 13 residues. The ends were cut back, 4 bases at V and 6 bases at J, with 13 bases in the middle. Germline CDR1 and CDR2: SQVTM and ANQGSEA. CDR3 sequence: CSVVPRGVNEQFF. CDR3 nucleotide sequence: TGCAGCGTTGTACCCAGGGGGGTCAATGAGCAGTTCTTC.

The chain employs TRBV27 and TRBJ2-1, with D possibly TRBD1 on 6 matching bases. The CDR3 runs 16 residues. V dropped 3 bases and J dropped 5 bases, with 17 bases sitting between them. CDR1 and CDR2 from the germline V gene are MNHEY and SMNVEV (reference sequence). DNA for the CDR3: TGTGCCAGCAGTTTGTCGCCGTGGGGGCCCAACAATGAGCAGTTCTTC. It yields the protein CASSLSPWGPNNEQFF.

Here the CDR3 DNA reads TGTGCCAGCAGTTTAAAGGGACAGGCCTATGCAAGGAATGAAAAACTGTTTTTT. It is translated as CASSLKGQAYARNEKLFF. The genes are TRBV27 and TRBJ1-4; 8 nucleotides match TRBD1. V dropped 2 bases and J dropped 5; count of bases not matched to a gene: 13. Germline lookup yields CDR1 MNHEY and CDR2 SMNVEV (reference sequence). The CDR3 loop spans 18 amino acids. The full variable domain, its missing parts supplied by reference TRBV27 and TRBJ1-4, is EAQVTQNPRYLITVTGKKLTVTCSQNMNHEYMSWYRQDPGLGLRQIYYSMNVEVTDKGDVPEGYKVSRKEKRNFPLILESPSPNQTSLYFCASSLKGQAYARNEKLFFGSGTQLSVL.

Note on this clone: The junction and the germline gene differ at one end; a read error may be behind it. The V gene is TRBV28, the J gene TRBJ1-5, with a tentative D call TRBD1 (6 bases). The CDR3 has 14 amino acids. The germline V gene encodes CDR1 MDHEN and CDR2 SYDVKM. CDR3 amino acids: CASSSHRANRPQHF. The CDR3, as DNA: TGTGCCAGCAGTTCCCACAGGGCCAATCGGCCCCAGCATTTT.

The rearrangement joins TRBV6-5 to TRBJ1-3; D gene uncertain. CDR1 and CDR2 (germline): MNHEY, SVGAGI. V lost 8 bases to trimming and J lost 0 bases, with 11 bases between them. The CDR3 runs 14 residues. The CDR3 sequence is CASGRQLSGNTIYF. DNA for the CDR3: TGTGCCAGCGGAAGACAACTCTCTGGAAACACCATATATTTT.

This clone was recorded once. The gene calls are TRBV4-1 and TRBJ2-5, with a weak D call TRBD1 (5 bases). Trimming cost V 1 base and J 0 bases, with 6 bases left between them. The germline V gene encodes CDR1 MGHRA and CDR2 YSYEKL. This CDR3 is built from 14 residues. The CDR3 spells CASSQGQNQETQYF. The CDR3 DNA sequence: TGCGCCAGCAGCCAAGGACAGAACCAAGAGACCCAGTACTTC.

CDR3 amino acids: CAENSGAVNTEAFF. The CDR3 DNA sequence: TGTGCCGAGAACAGCGGTGCCGTGAACACTGAAGCTTTCTTT. The gene calls are TRBV30 and TRBJ1-1; D call uncertain. Trimming took 8 bases from V and 0 from J, leaving 16 bases between them. CDR3 length: 14 amino acids. From germline, CDR1 is GTSNPN and CDR2 SVGIG (reference sequence).

The chain links TRBV19 to TRBJ2-1, with D uncertain. The CDR3 covers 11 residues. Germline loops: CDR1 LNHDA, CDR2 SQIVND (reference sequence). V was shortened by 2 bases and J by 8 bases, with 4 bases between the two germline ends. DNA for the CDR3: TGTGCCAGTAGTATATATGATGAGCAGTTCTTC. Translation gives CASSIYDEQFF.

Points on this clone: Other nucleotide sequences from this sample produce the same CDR3. The rearrangement uses TRBV5-4 and TRBJ2-3; no firm D call. V was trimmed by 2 bases and J by 4 bases, leaving 8 bases between them. The V gene's germline CDR1 is SGHNT and CDR2 YYREEE (reference sequence). CDR3 length: 13 amino acids. As DNA, the CDR3 is TGTGCCAGCAGCTTATGGCCCCCAGATACGCAGTATTTT. The encoded protein is CASSLWPPDTQYF. Drawing the rest from reference TRBV5-4 and TRBJ2-3, the complete variable domain is ETGVTQSPTHLIKTRGQQVTLRCSSQSGHNTVSWYQQALGQGPQFIFQYYREEENGRGNFPPRFSGLQFPNYSSELNVNALELDDSALYLCASSLWPPDTQYFGPGTRLTVL.